One and the same sample provided the 7 T cell receptor beta chains below, sequenced in a study of OX40 agonist ivuxolimab in advanced cancers. Here immunoSEQ multiplex PCR was the method, and the copy in TCRdb shows in-frame clones only, minus some. The sample lists more than 50,000 clones, approximately 90% seen once, with around 2% in the top ten. Sequencing used CD4+ or CD8+ T cells sorted from blood, obtained in a trial of the OX40 agonist ivuxolimab. The receptors were sampled from an adult with an advanced solid tumor such as melanoma, head and neck, liver or kidney cancer.

The J gene is TRBJ2-2, the V gene TRBV27; 7 bases agree with TRBD1. The CDR3 runs to 15 residues. V lost 6 bases and J lost 1; bases outside the gene matches: 5. The V gene's germline CDR1 is MNHEY and CDR2 SMNVEV (reference sequence). The CDR3 nucleotides are TGTGCCAGCAGGAGGACAGGCGTGAACACCGGGGAGCTGTTTTTT. It codes for CASRRTGVNTGELFF.

This chain uses TRBV28 with TRBJ1-3, with TRBD1 matching 8 bases. V was clipped by 3 bases and J by 5 bases; unmatched bases: 3. The germline V gene has CDR1 MDHEN and CDR2 SYDVKM. The CDR3 length is 14 residues. As DNA, the CDR3 is TGTGCCAGCAGTTTTGGACAGGGTAGAAACACCATATATTTT. Translated: CASSFGQGRNTIYF.

This clone appeared a single time. This chain uses TRBV28 with TRBJ2-7; no reliable D call. Trimming shortened V by 6 bases and J by 2 bases, and 11 bases separated the two germline ends. The CDR3 loop spans 13 amino acids. The germline CDR1 and CDR2 sequences are MDHEN and SYDVKM. CDR3 nucleotides: TGTGCCAGCAGCGGAAACGGCCCCTACGAGCAGTACTTC. Translating it yields CASSGNGPYEQYF.

The chain has TRBV16 and TRBJ2-3, with a tentative D call TRBD1 (6 bases). Looked up from germline, CDR1 is KGHSY and CDR2 is FQNENV. Trimming left V 3 bases short and J 0 bases short, with 7 bases between. The CDR3 is made up of 14 amino acids. CDR3 bases: TGTGCCAGCAGCCATCAGGGGAGCACAGATACGCAGTATTTT. The encoded protein is CASSHQGSTDTQYF.

This CDR3 reads CASSPPMVGETQYF. The CDR3 bases are TGTGCCAGCTCACCACCAATGGTTGGGGAGACCCAGTACTTC. The J gene is TRBJ2-5, the V gene TRBV18; D unclear. Germline V gene data show CDR1 as KGHSH and CDR2 as LQKENI. This CDR3 contains 14 residues. With 0 bases removed from V and 5 bases from J, the gap between germline ends came to 10 bases.

The chain combines TRBV10-3 with TRBJ1-5; D is perhaps TRBD1 (5 bases). Germline V gene lookup returns CDR1 ENHRY and CDR2 SYGVKD. The CDR3 has 17 residues. Trimming pared 1 base from V and 1 base from J, leaving 14 bases between. The CDR3 DNA follows: TGTGCCATCAGTGAGTGGCGGGGGGAAGGGAGCAATCAGCCCCAGCATTTT. Its protein is CAISEWRGEGSNQPQHF.

The chain recombines TRBV27 with TRBJ2-7; possible D gene TRBD2, 5 bases. The CDR3 is 15 amino acids. The ends were cut back, 0 bases at V and 3 bases at J, with 12 bases in the middle. Germline assignment: CDR1 MNHEY and CDR2 SMNVEV (reference sequence). The chain's CDR3 is CASSLSTGGGYEQYF. The CDR3 DNA sequence: TGTGCCAGCAGTTTATCTACGGGCGGAGGCTACGAGCAGTACTTC.